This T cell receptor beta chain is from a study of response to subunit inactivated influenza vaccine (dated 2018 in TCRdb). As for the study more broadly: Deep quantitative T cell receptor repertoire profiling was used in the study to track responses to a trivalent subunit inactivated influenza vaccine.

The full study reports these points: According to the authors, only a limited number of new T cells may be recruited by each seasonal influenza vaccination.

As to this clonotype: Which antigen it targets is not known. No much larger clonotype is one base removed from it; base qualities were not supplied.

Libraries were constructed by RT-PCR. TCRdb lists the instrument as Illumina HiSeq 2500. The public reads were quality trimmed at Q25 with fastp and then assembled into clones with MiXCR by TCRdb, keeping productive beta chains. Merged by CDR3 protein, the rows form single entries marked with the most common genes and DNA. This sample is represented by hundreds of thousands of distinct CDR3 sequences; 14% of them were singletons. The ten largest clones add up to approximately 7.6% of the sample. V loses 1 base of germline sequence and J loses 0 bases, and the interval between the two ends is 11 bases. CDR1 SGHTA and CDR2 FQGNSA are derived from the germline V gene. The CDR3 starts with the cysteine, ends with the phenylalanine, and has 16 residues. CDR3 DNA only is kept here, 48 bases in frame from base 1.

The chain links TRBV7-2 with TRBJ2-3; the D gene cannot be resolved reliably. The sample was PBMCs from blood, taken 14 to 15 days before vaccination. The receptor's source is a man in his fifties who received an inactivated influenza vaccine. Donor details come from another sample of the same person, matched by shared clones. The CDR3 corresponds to CASSLDVHWSTDTQYF. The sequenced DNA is TGTGCCAGCAGCTTAGATGTACACTGGAGCACAGATACGCAGTATTTT.